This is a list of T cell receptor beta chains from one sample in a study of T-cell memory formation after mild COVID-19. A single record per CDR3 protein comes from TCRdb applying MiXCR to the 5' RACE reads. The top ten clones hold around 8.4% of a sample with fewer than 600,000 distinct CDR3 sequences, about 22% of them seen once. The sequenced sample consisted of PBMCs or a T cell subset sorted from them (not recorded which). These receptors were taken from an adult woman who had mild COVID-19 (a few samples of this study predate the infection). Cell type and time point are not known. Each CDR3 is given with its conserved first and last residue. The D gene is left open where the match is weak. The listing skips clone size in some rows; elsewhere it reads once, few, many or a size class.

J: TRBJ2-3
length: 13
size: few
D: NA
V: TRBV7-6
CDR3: CASSRGSGLMQYF
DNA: TGTGCCAGCAGCCGGGGGTCGGGGTTGATGCAGTATTTT

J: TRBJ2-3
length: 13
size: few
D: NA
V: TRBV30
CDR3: CAWSVQGTDTQYF
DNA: TGTGCCTGGAGTGTACAAGGCACAGATACGCAGTATTTT

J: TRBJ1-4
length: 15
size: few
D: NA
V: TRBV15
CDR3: CATSRDVTTNEKLFF
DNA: TGTGCCACCAGCAGAGATGTGACAACTAATGAAAAACTGTTTTTT

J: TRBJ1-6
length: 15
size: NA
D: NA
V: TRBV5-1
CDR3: CASSRDYRDGAPLHF
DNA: TGCGCCAGCAGCCGCGACTACAGGGATGGTGCACCCCTCCACTTT

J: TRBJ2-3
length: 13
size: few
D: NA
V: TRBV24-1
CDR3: CATGSGGADTQYF
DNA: TGTGCCACCGGTTCCGGCGGGGCAGATACGCAGTATTTT

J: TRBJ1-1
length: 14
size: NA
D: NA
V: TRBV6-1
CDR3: CASSEDTSNTEAFF
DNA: TGTGCCAGCAGTGAGGACACATCGAACACTGAAGCTTTCTTT

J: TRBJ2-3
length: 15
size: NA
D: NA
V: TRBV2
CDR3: CASSEFPESTDTQYF
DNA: TGTGCCAGCAGTGAATTTCCCGAAAGCACAGATACGCAGTATTTT

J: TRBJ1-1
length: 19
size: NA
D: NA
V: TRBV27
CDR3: CASSSPRRGRARRSTEAFF
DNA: TGTGCCAGCAGTTCCCCACGGAGGGGGAGGGCGCGCAGGTCAACTGAAGCTTTCTTT

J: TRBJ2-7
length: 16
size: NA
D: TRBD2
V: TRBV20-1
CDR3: CSARDRASGTLYEQYF
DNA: TGCAGTGCTAGAGATAGGGCTAGCGGGACCCTCTACGAGCAGTACTTC

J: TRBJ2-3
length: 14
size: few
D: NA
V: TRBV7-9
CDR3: CASSSPRGADTQYF
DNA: TGTGCCAGCAGCTCCCCGCGGGGAGCAGATACGCAGTATTTT

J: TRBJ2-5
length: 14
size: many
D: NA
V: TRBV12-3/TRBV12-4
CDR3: CASAIRAGKETQYF
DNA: TGTGCCAGTGCGATCCGGGCGGGAAAAGAGACCCAGTACTTC

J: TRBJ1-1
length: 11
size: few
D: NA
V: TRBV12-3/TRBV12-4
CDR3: CASTWGAEAFF
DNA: TGTGCCAGCACCTGGGGGGCTGAAGCTTTCTTT

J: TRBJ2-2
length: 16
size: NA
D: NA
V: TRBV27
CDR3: CASSFAPVPGAGERFF
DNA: TGTGCCAGCAGTTTCGCTCCGGTCCCCGGGGCCGGGGAGCGGTTTTTT

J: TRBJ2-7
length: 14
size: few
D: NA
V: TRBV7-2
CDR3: CASSWGIETYEQYF
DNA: TGTGCCAGCAGCTGGGGGATAGAGACCTACGAGCAGTACTTC

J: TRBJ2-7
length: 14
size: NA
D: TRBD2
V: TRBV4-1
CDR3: CASSQPGGGYEQYF
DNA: TGCGCCAGCAGCCAACCTGGCGGGGGCTACGAGCAGTACTTC

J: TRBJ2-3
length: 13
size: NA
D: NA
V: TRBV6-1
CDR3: CASGWSDTDTQYF
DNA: TGTGCCAGCGGGTGGTCGGACACAGATACGCAGTATTTT

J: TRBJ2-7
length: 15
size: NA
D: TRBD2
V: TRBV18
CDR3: CASSPRREGHSEQYF
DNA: TGTGCCAGCTCACCACGGCGGGAGGGCCACAGCGAGCAGTACTTC

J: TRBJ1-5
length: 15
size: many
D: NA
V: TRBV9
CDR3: CASSVDGQGGQPQHF
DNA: TGTGCCAGCAGCGTAGACGGGCAGGGCGGACAGCCCCAGCATTTT